The rows below give T cell receptor beta chains drawn from one sample of a study of T cell repertoires in cytomegalovirus infection. The antigens these receptors bind are not known. Via MiXCR, TCRdb re-called the reads, giving one row per CDR3 protein. There are hundreds of thousands of distinct CDR3 sequences in the sample; around 29% occur only once, and roughly 13% lies in the top ten. Sequencing used cultured CD8+ T cells from PBMCs, obtained from culture after CMV antigen stimulation. The receptors shown here come from a human donor in good health (CMV status not recorded). Some clones in this sample may be carry-over from other donors' samples. CDR3s include the opening cysteine and the closing phenylalanine or tryptophan. Some rows mark clone size as missing; the rest say once, few, many or name a class of expanded clone.

size: few
V: TRBV19
J: TRBJ1-3
CDR3: CASSIGRTAGNTIYF

size: .
V: TRBV9
J: TRBJ2-2
CDR3: CASSVAPTREQINTGELFF

size: few
V: TRBV7-9
J: TRBJ2-1
CDR3: CASSPGPRLYNEQFF

size: many
V: TRBV6-2/TRBV6-3
J: TRBJ1-5
CDR3: CASSYRPEREDSNQPQHF

size: .
V: TRBV5-5
J: TRBJ2-5
CDR3: CASSSPGRPSFPGETQYF

size: many
V: TRBV12-3/TRBV12-4
J: TRBJ1-2
CDR3: CASSLHYYGYTF

size: .
V: TRBV5-5
J: TRBJ2-7
CDR3: CASSLRFGGVKDEQYF

size: few
V: TRBV27
J: TRBJ1-5
CDR3: CASSPSTGLWNQPQHF

size: .
V: TRBV5-6
J: TRBJ2-5
CDR3: CASSSPGQAEETQYF

size: few
V: TRBV4-1
J: TRBJ1-2
CDR3: CASSRTGTGDTNYGYTF

size: .
V: TRBV4-2
J: TRBJ2-1
CDR3: CASSQGTSGFF

size: few
V: TRBV5-1
J: TRBJ1-1
CDR3: CASSLEAGPKNTEAFF

size: few
V: TRBV7-9
J: TRBJ1-2
CDR3: CASSFPDRAHRDGYTF

size: .
V: TRBV2
J: TRBJ2-1
CDR3: CASGEFSYNEQFF

size: .
V: TRBV12-3/TRBV12-4
J: TRBJ1-5
CDR3: CANSHDRAFNQPQHF

size: many
V: TRBV7-2
J: TRBJ2-5
CDR3: CASSSPEGQETQYF

size: few
V: TRBV6-5
J: TRBJ2-3
CDR3: CASSYGGGGATDTQYF

size: few
V: TRBV12-3/TRBV12-4
J: TRBJ1-4
CDR3: CASRTTMDRGNEKLFF

size: .
V: TRBV7-8
J: TRBJ2-1
CDR3: CASSQQRESYNEQFF

size: few
V: TRBV6-5
J: TRBJ1-5
CDR3: CASSYIGQTYSNQPQHF